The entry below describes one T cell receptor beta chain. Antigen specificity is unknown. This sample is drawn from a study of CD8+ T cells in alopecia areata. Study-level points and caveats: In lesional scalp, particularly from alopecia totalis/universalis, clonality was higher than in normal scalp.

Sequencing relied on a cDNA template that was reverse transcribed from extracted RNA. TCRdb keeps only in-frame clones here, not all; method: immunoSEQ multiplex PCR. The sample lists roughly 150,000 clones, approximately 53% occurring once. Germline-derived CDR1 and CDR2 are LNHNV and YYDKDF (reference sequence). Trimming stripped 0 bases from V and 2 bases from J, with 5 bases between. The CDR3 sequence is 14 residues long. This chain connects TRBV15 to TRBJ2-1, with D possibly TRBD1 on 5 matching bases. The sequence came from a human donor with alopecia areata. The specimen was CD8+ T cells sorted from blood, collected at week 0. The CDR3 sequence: CATSREDTYNEQFF. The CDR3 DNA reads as TGTGCCACCAGCAGAGAGGACACCTACAATGAGCAGTTCTTC.